Sequencing of this T cell receptor beta chain was carried out in a study of beta chain features in type 1 diabetes. Purities over 95% were achieved in all sorted populations. This clone was recorded many times. The V gene's germline CDR1 is SEHNR and CDR2 FQNEAQ (reference sequence). CDR3 length equals 12 residues. The V end lost 7 bases, the J end lost 2 bases, and 8 bases lay between the germline ends. Expressed TCRB transcripts got sequenced, as all isolated RNA was reverse transcribed. Sequencing was performed with immunoSEQ multiplex PCR; in TCRdb, only in-frame clones are kept and a portion is missing. This sample has under 300,000 clones, with roughly 8% found just once.

The clonotype comes from a woman under 30 in good health. Sequencing was carried out using central memory CD4+ T cells from blood. The rearrangement links TRBV7-9 to TRBJ1-2; D call uncertain. Here the CDR3 DNA reads TGTGCCAGCAATCACAACAACTATGGCTACACCTTC. It translates to CASNHNNYGYTF.